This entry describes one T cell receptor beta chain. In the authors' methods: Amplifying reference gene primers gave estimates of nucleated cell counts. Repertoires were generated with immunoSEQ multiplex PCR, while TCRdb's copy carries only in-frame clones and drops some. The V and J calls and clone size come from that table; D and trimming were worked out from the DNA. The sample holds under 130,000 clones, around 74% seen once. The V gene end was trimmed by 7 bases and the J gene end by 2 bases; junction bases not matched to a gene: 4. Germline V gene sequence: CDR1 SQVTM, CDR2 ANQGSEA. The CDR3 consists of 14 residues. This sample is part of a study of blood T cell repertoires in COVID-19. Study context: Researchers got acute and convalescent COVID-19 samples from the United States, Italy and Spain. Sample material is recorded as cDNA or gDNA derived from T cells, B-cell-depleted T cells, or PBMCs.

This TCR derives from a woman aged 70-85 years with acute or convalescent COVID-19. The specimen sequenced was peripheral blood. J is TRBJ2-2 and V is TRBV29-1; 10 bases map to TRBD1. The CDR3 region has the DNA TGCAGCGCGGAGACAGGGGGCAACACCGGGGAGCTGTTTTTT. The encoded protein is CSAETGGNTGELFF.